Below are 2 T cell receptor beta chains sequenced from a single sample in a study of blood T cell repertoires in COVID-19. The method was immunoSEQ multiplex PCR; TCRdb's version includes in-frame clones alone and lacks a portion of them. The sample shows roughly 91,000 clones, about four fifths of them seen only once. Sequencing was carried out using peripheral blood. These receptors originate from a woman older than 75 with acute or convalescent COVID-19.

This chain links TRBV6-5 with TRBJ2-7, with 8 bases lining up with TRBD1. CDR1 and CDR2 from the germline V gene are MNHEY and SVGAGI. This CDR3 comprises 15 residues. V was pared by 5 bases and J by 3 bases, with 9 bases of the junction left unmatched. For the CDR3, the DNA is TGTGCCAGCAGTCTTGACAGGGGTCCAATCTACGAGCAGTACTTC. It translates to CASSLDRGPIYEQYF.

The chain joins TRBV6-4 to TRBJ1-2; TRBD1 matches at 9 bases. CDR1 is MRHNA and CDR2 is SNTAGT in the germline V gene. V lost 5 bases to trimming and J lost 5 bases; unmatched junction nucleotides: 9. The CDR3 has 15 residues. The CDR3: CASSLAGTGIYGYTF. The CDR3 nucleotides read TGTGCCAGCAGTCTAGCCGGGACAGGGATTTATGGCTACACCTTC.